Below, 8 T cell receptor beta chains from the same sample are listed, as sequenced in a study of T cells expressing NK-cell markers. TCRdb reprocessed the 5' RACE reads, with one entry per CDR3 protein and no DNA. The listing contains fewer than 200,000 distinct CDR3 sequences. Sequencing was carried out using blood T cells: a sorted CD56 or NKG2C T cell subset, CD4+ or CD8+ T cells, or bulk PBMC T cells (not recorded which). These receptors were taken from a woman between 18 and 70 years old in good health.

The V call is TRBV29-1, the J call TRBJ2-1. The CDR3 length is 12 residues. The germline gives CDR1 SQVTM, CDR2 ANQGSEA. This CDR3 is CSVEEGLYEQFF.

V is TRBV29-1 and J is TRBJ2-1; TCRdb reports TRBD2, a call that lacks DNA to check it against. Germline V gives CDR1 SQVTM, CDR2 ANQGSEA. The CDR3 is made up of 14 amino acids. The CDR3 spells CSVGGGYSYNEQFF.

This chain uses TRBV11-2 with TRBJ1-2; TCRdb proposes TRBD1, but this gene call is untestable without DNA. The CDR3 consists of 16 residues. Germline V gene lookup returns CDR1 SGHAT and CDR2 FQNNGV. CDR3 region: CASSLDPGSFNYGYTF.

The rearrangement uses TRBV28 and TRBJ2-1; TCRdb proposes TRBD2, but this gene call is untestable without DNA. The CDR3 consists of 18 residues. Germline V CDR1 and CDR2: MDHEN, SYDVKM. The CDR3 is CASSLRKPGTSGRNEQFF.

This chain connects TRBV12-3 or TRBV12-4 to TRBJ1-5; TCRdb calls TRBD1, which cannot be checked without DNA. The CDR3 runs to 13 residues. The CDR3 reads CASRRDRGQPQHF.

The rearrangement joins TRBV5-1 to TRBJ2-7; TCRdb's D call, TRBD2, is unchecked because there is no DNA. CDR1 and CDR2 (germline): SGHRS, YFSETQ. The CDR3 runs 15 residues. The CDR3 here is CASSVTGLRSYEQYF.

The chain joins TRBV20-1 to TRBJ2-3; the TCRdb call, TRBD2, lacks DNA for checking. Per the germline V gene, CDR1 is DFQATT and CDR2 is SNEGSKA (reference sequence). CDR3 length equals 15 residues. The CDR3 is CSAYKTSGGMDTQYF.

The J gene is TRBJ2-4, the V gene TRBV12-3 or TRBV12-4; no DNA is available, so the TRBD1 call from TCRdb remains unchecked. This CDR3 contains 15 residues. This CDR3 reads CASSSGNLAKNIQYF.